This passage covers 19 T cell receptor beta chains from one sample sequenced in a study of regulatory T cells in long-lasting Graves disease. Time point reported: newly diagnosed GD, antithyroid drugs for less than 3 months. Isolated PBMC RNA provided the starting material for the TCR library. CDR3-region Arm-PCR and iRepertoire HTBI primers produced the TCR beta libraries. In TCRdb, the multiplex PCR reads were re-called with MiXCR into one record per CDR3 protein. The data contain 400,000 to 450,000 distinct CDR3 sequences, under 15% of them seen just once; the ten biggest clones take up approximately 15%. This sample also belongs to another study, concerning T cells in Graves' hyperthyroidism and ophthalmopathy.

The source material was peripheral blood mononuclear cells (PBMCs), sampled at new diagnosis, from a patient treated with antithyroid drugs. The source is a woman in her thirties with Graves disease.

This clonotype was seen repeatedly, ten times or more. J is TRBJ1-2 and V is TRBV29-1; the match to TRBD1 covers 8 bases. The CDR3 is made up of 15 amino acids. Germline-derived CDR1 and CDR2 are SQVTM and ANQGSEA. V was pared by 6 bases and J by 7 bases, with 16 bases of the junction left unmatched. The DNA for the CDR3 is TGCAGCGTGACTCCCGGGACAGGTGGGGCGGGTGGCTACACCTTC. Protein product: CSVTPGTGGAGGYTF. The whole variable domain, filled in from reference TRBV29-1 and TRBJ1-2, reads SAVISQKPSRDICQRGTSLTIQCQVDSQVTMMFWYRQQPGQSLTLIATANQGSEATYESGFVIDKFPISRPNLTFSTLTVSNMSPEDSSIYLCSVTPGTGGAGGYTFGSGTRLTVV.

There are many counts of this clonotype. This chain joins TRBV12-3 or TRBV12-4 and TRBJ1-1, with 10 bases that match TRBD1. Trimming took 4 bases from V and 6 from J; bases not matched to a gene: 5. The CDR3 runs 14 residues. For the CDR3, the DNA is TGTGCCAGCAGTTGGGGGACAGGGGAGTCTGAAGCTTTCTTT. Translating gives CASSWGTGESEAFF.

There are many counts of this clonotype. The genes are TRBV12-3 or TRBV12-4 and TRBJ2-3; D could derive from TRBD1 or TRBD2 (5 bases each). The V and J ends lost 6 bases and 4 bases respectively, with 14 bases between them. This CDR3 has 14 amino acids. The CDR3 loop reads CASRDGVGADTQYF. CDR3 nucleotide sequence: TGTGCCAGCAGAGACGGGGTAGGGGCAGATACGCAGTATTTT.

This clonotype has more than one count but fewer than ten. The chain employs TRBV19 and TRBJ1-1, with D perhaps matching TRBD1 (5 bases). V shed 3 bases and J shed 0 bases, with 23 bases lying between them. The CDR3 has 19 residues. Germline V gives CDR1 LNHDA, CDR2 SQIVND (reference sequence). The CDR3 is CASSIRRQGRFGVNTEAFF. CDR3 DNA sequence: TGTGCCAGTAGTATCAGAAGGCAGGGAAGGTTCGGGGTGAACACTGAAGCTTTCTTT. The entire variable domain, with the rest obtained from reference TRBV19 and TRBJ1-1, is as follows: DGGITQSPKYLFRKEGQNVTLSCEQNLNHDAMYWYRQDPGQGLRLIYYSQIVNDFQKGDIAEGYSVSREKKESFPLTVTSAQKNPTAFYLCASSIRRQGRFGVNTEAFFGQGTRLTVV.

The chain has TRBV14 and TRBJ2-3, with 14 bases lining up with TRBD2. After removal of 4 bases from V and 9 bases from J, the junction contained 9 bases not matched to a gene. CDR1 is SGHDN, CDR2 FVKESK, per germline. CDR3 length equals 16 residues. This CDR3 reads CASSLVGTSGRATQYF. CDR3 nucleotides: TGTGCCAGCAGCCTCGTCGGGACTAGCGGGAGAGCGACGCAGTATTTT.

V and J are TRBV9 and TRBJ2-2; D is ambiguous. The germline V and J ends were trimmed by 7 bases and 0 bases, with 10 bases remaining between them. CDR3 length equals 14 residues. The germline CDR1 and CDR2 sequences are SGDLS and YYNGEE. CDR3 nucleotides: TGTGCCAGCGTTTCGGACCCGAACACCGGGGAGCTGTTTTTT. The encoded protein is CASVSDPNTGELFF.

This chain connects TRBV30 to TRBJ1-3, with D hard to call. CDR1 and CDR2 from the germline V gene are GTSNPN and SVGIG (reference sequence). V shed 2 bases and J shed 8 bases, with 10 bases lying between them. The CDR3 extends over 12 amino acids. CDR3 protein: CAWSPPGYTIYF. The CDR3 nucleotides are TGTGCCTGGAGTCCCCCGGGATACACCATATATTTT.

Regarding this clonotype: Given a far larger clone just one base away, this is likely a sequencing read error. The V call is TRBV11-2, the J call TRBJ2-7; TRBD2 matches 12 bases. This CDR3 has 15 residues. CDR1 is SGHAT and CDR2 is FQNNGV in the germline V gene. Trimming removed 4 bases from V and 3 bases from J; junction bases left unmatched: 4. The CDR3 sequence: CASSSGLAGYYEQYF. DNA for the CDR3: TGTGCCAGCAGCTCCGGACTAGCGGGATACTACGAGCAGTACTTC.

The rearrangement links TRBV25-1 to TRBJ2-7; D might be TRBD2 (6 bases). Germline V CDR1 and CDR2: MGHDK, SYGVNS. Trimming pared 9 bases from V and 7 bases from J, leaving 28 bases between. This CDR3 contains 16 residues. CDR3 region: CASAPPRTTKVREQYF. CDR3 sequence (DNA): TGTGCCAGTGCCCCCCCCAGGACTACTAAAGTACGGGAGCAGTACTTC.

This rearrangement joins TRBV7-2 to TRBJ1-2; the match to TRBD1 covers 8 bases. The CDR3 covers 16 residues. V gave up 1 base and J gave up 9 bases; unmatched junction bases: 13. The germline CDR1 and CDR2 sequences are SGHTA and FQGNSA. In DNA, the CDR3 is TGTGCCAGCAGCTTAGATCAAAACAGGGGGGATCATAGCTACACCTTC. It codes for CASSLDQNRGDHSYTF.

The table lists this clonotype with many counts. The chain uses TRBV20-1 and TRBJ1-5; 10 bases match TRBD1. The CDR3 runs to 14 residues. J gave up 4 bases and V 6 bases, and 6 bases lay outside the gene matches. CDR1 DFQATT and CDR2 SNEGSKA come from the germline V gene (reference sequence). Here the CDR3 reads CSARQGAGNQPQHF. The CDR3 nucleotides are TGCAGTGCAAGACAGGGGGCTGGAAATCAGCCCCAGCATTTT.

This clonotype was counted a few times. One end of the junction varies from germline; a read error may be responsible. The gene calls are TRBV10-3 and TRBJ2-3; D is ambiguous. Germline lookup yields CDR1 ENHRY and CDR2 SYGVKD. The CDR3 loop spans 14 amino acids. CDR3 coding DNA: TGTGCCAGCAGTGAAATTGTCCCCACAGATACGCAGTATTTT. Translation: CASSEIVPTDTQYF.

The chain combines TRBV5-1 with TRBJ2-3, with unresolved D. Germline V gene sequence: CDR1 SGHRS, CDR2 YFSETQ. There are 13 residues in the CDR3. The V end lost 6 bases, the J end lost 8 bases, and 16 bases lay between the germline ends. The CDR3 spells CASTGVALGTQYF. Here the CDR3 DNA reads TGCGCCAGCACCGGCGTTGCTTTGGGTACGCAGTATTTT.

This clonotype was detected ten times or more. The chain recombines TRBV13 with TRBJ2-1; D gene ambiguous. The germline V and J ends were trimmed by 5 bases and 5 bases, with 10 bases remaining between them. Germline CDR1 PRHDT, CDR2 FYEKMQ (reference sequence). The CDR3 length is 13 residues. CDR3 loop: CASSPSMNNEQFF. The CDR3 nucleotides read TGTGCCAGCAGCCCAAGTATGAACAATGAGCAGTTCTTC.

This clonotype was counted ten times or more. This rearrangement joins TRBV28 to TRBJ1-5; TRBD1 is a possible D gene (6 bases). Germline CDR1 reads MDHEN; CDR2 reads SYDVKM. This CDR3 spans 17 amino acids. V gave up 2 bases and J gave up 0 bases, with 14 bases separating them. The chain's CDR3 is CASSLRGGLGSNQPQHF. The DNA of the CDR3 is TGTGCCAGCAGTTTAAGGGGGGGTCTCGGTAGCAATCAGCCCCAGCATTTT.

This clonotype was observed many times. The gene calls are TRBV12-3 or TRBV12-4 and TRBJ2-1; the D gene is possibly TRBD2 (5 bases). V was cut by 6 bases and J by 9 bases, with 9 bases left in between. CDR3 length: 11 amino acids. CDR3 nucleotides: TGTGCCAGCAGGGGAGAAGGTGAGCAGTTCTTC. Amino acids: CASRGEGEQFF.

This chain uses TRBV20-1 with TRBJ1-3; unclear D gene. Looked up from germline, CDR1 is DFQATT and CDR2 is SNEGSKA (reference sequence). The CDR3 consists of 11 residues. Trimming shortened V by 3 bases and J by 11 bases, and 11 bases separated the two germline ends. CDR3 bases: TGCAGTGCTAGTCGTTCAAGCGCCATATATTTT. Translation gives CSASRSSAIYF.

The sample holds a few counts of this clonotype. The rearrangement uses TRBV20-1 and TRBJ2-5; 11 bases line up with TRBD2. Germline V gene sequence: CDR1 DFQATT, CDR2 SNEGSKA (reference sequence). Trimming took 1 base from V and 2 from J; bases not matched to a gene: 6. This CDR3 contains 16 residues. The CDR3 sequence: CSARVSLAGGQETQYF. CDR3 bases: TGCAGTGCTAGAGTCTCGCTAGCGGGAGGACAAGAGACCCAGTACTTC.

The genes are TRBV7-3 and TRBJ1-6, with 7 bases matching TRBD1. Unmatched junction bases numbered 4, after V lost 3 bases and J lost 8 bases. Germline CDR1 is SGHTA and CDR2 is FQGTGA. This CDR3 spans 14 amino acids. The CDR3 coding sequence is TGTGCCAGCAGCTTGGAGGGGGCGTATTCACCCCTCCACTTT. It translates to CASSLEGAYSPLHF.